Shown below are 2 T cell receptor beta chains from a single sample sequenced in a study of T-cell reconstitution after alpha-beta-depleted transplantation in children. TCRbeta library preparation incorporated unique molecular identifiers. TCRdb reprocessed the PCR reads with MiXCR, giving one entry per CDR3 protein. The sample holds over 90,000 distinct CDR3 sequences; roughly 7.1% are singletons and the top ten take about a sixth. Sample: PBMCs, taken before TCRalphabeta/CD19-depleted stem cell transplant. The origin of the receptors is a boy under 10 years old with acute lymphoblastic leukemia, due to receive a stem cell transplant.

This clonotype was seen at least ten times. V and J are TRBV28 and TRBJ1-5; perhaps TRBD1 as D (5 bases). The CDR3 has 14 amino acids. Trimming took off 3 bases at V and 0 bases at J, with 6 bases between the two ends. Germline V gene lookup returns CDR1 MDHEN and CDR2 SYDVKM. The CDR3 spells CASSFGGSNQPQHF. DNA of the CDR3: TGTGCCAGCAGTTTTGGGGGTAGCAATCAGCCCCAGCATTTT.

The chain is built from TRBV13 and TRBJ2-1, with TRBD2 identical over 8 bases. CDR1 and CDR2 from the germline V gene are PRHDT and FYEKMQ (reference sequence). V shed 3 bases, J shed 5 bases, and the junction held 6 bases outside the gene matches. There are 15 residues in the CDR3. The CDR3 here is CASSFGGGFHNEQFF. Written as DNA, the CDR3 is TGTGCCAGCAGCTTCGGGGGGGGGTTCCACAATGAGCAGTTCTTC.